This TCR beta chain stems from a study of cytomegalovirus exposure and HLA in healthy donors. It was with 60 Vbeta and 13 Jbeta primers that the PCR ran. Sequencing was performed with immunoSEQ multiplex PCR; in TCRdb, only in-frame clones are kept and a portion is missing. The profile shows 150,000 to 200,000 clones, 80% to 90% of them singletons. Trimming removed 0 bases from V and 3 bases from J; junction bases left unmatched: 2. Germline values: CDR1 MNHNY, CDR2 SVGAGI (reference sequence). CDR3 length: 16 amino acids. The TCR sequence derives from a woman aged 25-40 years in good health and CMV-seropositive. The chain is built from TRBV6-6 and TRBJ2-1; TRBD2 matches 10 bases. Sequencing input: PBMCs. CDR3 residues: CASSYSLAGDYNEQFF. CDR3 nucleotide sequence: TGTGCCAGCAGTTACTCTCTAGCGGGGGACTACAATGAGCAGTTCTTC.